The clone carrying this T cell receptor (beta chain) is a singleton in its sample. This entry comes from a study of cytomegalovirus exposure and HLA in healthy donors. Looking at the study overall: The same platform was used for the 90 to 150 validation repertoires as for the approximately 730 first-cohort repertoires, as reported in a later analysis.

CDR3 size: 17 residues. V shed 2 bases and J 7 bases; nucleotides not matched to a gene: 12. Germline-derived CDR1 and CDR2 are SGHAT and FQNNGV. Profiling relied on immunoSEQ multiplex PCR, and the TCRdb table lists in-frame clones only, not all of them. This sample yields around 50,000 clones, of which around 94% are seen a single time; 6.5% to 9.5% belongs to the top ten. This receptor was identified in a woman aged 18-35 years in good health and CMV-seropositive. The rearrangement links TRBV11-2 to TRBJ2-1, with 9 bases matching TRBD2. The sample was PBMCs. The CDR3 region has the DNA TGTGCCAGCAGCTTATACCTGGGAGCTAGCGGGAAGAATGAGCAGTTCTTC. This codes for CASSLYLGASGKNEQFF.